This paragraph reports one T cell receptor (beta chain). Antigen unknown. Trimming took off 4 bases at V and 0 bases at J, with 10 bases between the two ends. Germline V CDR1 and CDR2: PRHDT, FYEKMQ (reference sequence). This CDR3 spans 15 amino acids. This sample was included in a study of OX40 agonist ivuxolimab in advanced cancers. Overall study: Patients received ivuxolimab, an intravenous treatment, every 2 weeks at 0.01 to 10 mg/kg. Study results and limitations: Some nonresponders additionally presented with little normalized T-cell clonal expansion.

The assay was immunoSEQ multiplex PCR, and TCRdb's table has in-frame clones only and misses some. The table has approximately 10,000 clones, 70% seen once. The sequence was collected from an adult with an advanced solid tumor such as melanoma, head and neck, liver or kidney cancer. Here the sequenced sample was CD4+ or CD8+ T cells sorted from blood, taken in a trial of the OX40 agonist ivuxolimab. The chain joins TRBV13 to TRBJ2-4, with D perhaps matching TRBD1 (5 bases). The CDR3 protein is CASSYRQTAKNIQYF. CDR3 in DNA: TGTGCCAGCAGCTACCGACAGACAGCCAAAAACATTCAGTACTTC.